This TCR beta chain was profiled in a study of cytomegalovirus exposure and HLA in healthy donors. A multiplex PCR was run with 60 Vbeta primers and 13 Jbeta primers. Sequencing was performed with immunoSEQ multiplex PCR; in TCRdb, only in-frame clones are kept and a portion is missing. The profile shows under 200,000 clones, 60% to 85% of them singletons. V was pared by 0 bases and J by 7 bases, with 6 bases of the junction left unmatched. The CDR3 loop spans 16 amino acids. Germline lookup yields CDR1 SGHRS and CDR2 YFSETQ. This clone was seen a few times. The source is a male donor in good health and CMV-seropositive. Material: PBMCs. V gene TRBV5-1 combines with J gene TRBJ2-1; TRBD2 matches 11 bases. The DNA for the CDR3 is TGCGCCAGCAGCTTGGGGGTAGCGGGGGGGCCAAATGAGCAGTTCTTC. Protein sequence: CASSLGVAGGPNEQFF.